The 20 T cell receptor beta chains listed next were all sequenced from one sample in a study of blood T cell repertoires in COVID-19. TCRdb keeps only in-frame clones here, not all; method: immunoSEQ multiplex PCR. The repertoire holds 150,000 to 200,000 clones, with roughly 82% as singletons. The sample was PBMCs or T cells enriched from blood (not recorded which). Receptors originate from a woman aged 55-69 years with acute COVID-19.

This clone was detected only a few times. Different DNA sequences within this sample yield the same CDR3. The chain links TRBV6-5 to TRBJ1-1, with D perhaps TRBD1 (5 bases). The CDR3 runs to 14 residues. Germline CDR1 reads MNHEY; CDR2 reads SVGAGI. Trimming removed 2 bases at V and 1 base at J, with 8 bases between. The CDR3 spells CASSYGGTNTEAFF. The CDR3 DNA reads as TGTGCCAGCAGTTACGGGGGGACGAACACTGAAGCTTTCTTT.

This chain links TRBV6-2 or TRBV6-3 with TRBJ2-7; D remains ambiguous. Deletions cut 5 bases from V and 1 base from J, with 9 bases between. The germline CDR1 and CDR2 sequences are MNHEY and SVGEGT. The CDR3 length is 13 residues. CDR3 sequence: CASSPRRSYEQYV. CDR3 DNA sequence: TGTGCCAGCAGTCCCCGCAGGTCCTACGAGCAGTACGTC.

V gene TRBV7-8 combines with J gene TRBJ1-5; D unclear. CDR3 length equals 13 residues. Germline CDR1 is SGHVS and CDR2 is FQNEAQ. V lost 3 bases, J lost 2 bases, and 5 bases lay in between. The CDR3 nucleotides are TGTGCCAGCAGCTTCGAGCGCAATCAGCCCCAGCATTTT. As protein: CASSFERNQPQHF.

The genes are TRBV6-6 and TRBJ1-5; the D gene is possibly TRBD1 (5 bases). Trimming took 6 bases from V and 7 from J, leaving 19 bases between them. Germline CDR1 MNHNY, CDR2 SVGAGI (reference sequence). The CDR3 spans 15 residues. The CDR3 region is CASRSGPASTQPQHF. In DNA, the CDR3 is TGTGCCAGCAGATCAGGGCCGGCCAGTACCCAGCCCCAGCATTTT.

The sample holds many counts of this clone. V usage is TRBV21-1 and J usage is TRBJ1-2; the tabulated D call, TRBD1, remains unverified against the DNA. TRBV21-1 is shown as a pseudogene. The CDR3 contains 14 residues. CDR3 amino acids: CASSKDWPNYGYTF. Here the CDR3 DNA reads TGTGCCAGCAGCAAAGATTGGCCTAACTATGGCTACACCTTC.

The chain couples TRBV18 to TRBJ1-1; a weak D match, TRBD1 (5 bases). This CDR3 has 17 residues. CDR1 KGHSH and CDR2 LQKENI come from the germline V gene. Trimming stripped 1 base from V and 5 bases from J, with 20 bases between. The CDR3 DNA sequence: TGTGCCAGCTCACCACTCCACCTCCAGGGCGGAGGGACTGAAGCTTTCTTT. Translated: CASSPLHLQGGGTEAFF.

The chain uses TRBV27 and TRBJ2-5; TRBD2 aligns across 10 bases. Trimming removed 7 bases from V and 5 bases from J; junction bases left unmatched: 10. This CDR3 contains 15 residues. Germline CDR1 MNHEY, CDR2 SMNVEV (reference sequence). The CDR3 bases are TGTGCCAGCAATGCAGCGGGAGGGCCCTTCGAGACCCAGTACTTC. Encoded protein: CASNAAGGPFETQYF.

This clone was found once. J is TRBJ1-2 and V is TRBV15; D call uncertain. The CDR3 is made up of 12 amino acids. The germline V gene encodes CDR1 LNHNV and CDR2 YYDKDF (reference sequence). The V and J ends lost 5 bases and 2 bases respectively, with 6 bases between them. The CDR3 protein is CATSPGNYGYTF. CDR3 DNA sequence: TGTGCCACCAGCCCGGGGAACTATGGCTACACCTTC.

The chain recombines TRBV5-4 with TRBJ1-6; D may be TRBD1 (6 bases). Looked up from germline, CDR1 is SGHNT and CDR2 is YYREEE (reference sequence). The CDR3 has 15 residues. V lost 3 bases and J lost 1, with 8 bases in between. The CDR3, as DNA: TGTGCCAGCAGCTCGGACAGTTCCTATAATTCACCCCTCCACTTT. Translated, it gives CASSSDSSYNSPLHF.

This chain joins TRBV6-5 and TRBJ1-1; 9 positions agree with TRBD1. Trimming took 2 bases from V and 5 from J; bases not matched to a gene: 3. The CDR3 length is 14 residues. Germline V CDR1 and CDR2: MNHEY, SVGAGI. The CDR3 DNA sequence: TGTGCCAGCAGTTACGCGGACAGGGGAACTGAAGCTTTCTTT. This translates into CASSYADRGTEAFF.

This rearrangement joins TRBV10-3 to TRBJ1-6, with D perhaps TRBD1 (6 bases). Trimming pared 4 bases from V and 10 bases from J, leaving 14 bases between. This CDR3 has 14 residues. Germline-derived CDR1 and CDR2 are ENHRY and SYGVKD. CDR3: CAISVQQGGSPLHF. The CDR3 region has the DNA TGTGCCATCAGTGTTCAACAGGGCGGATCACCCCTCCACTTT.

This chain joins TRBV6-5 and TRBJ2-4, with D tentatively TRBD1 (6 bases). The germline gives CDR1 MNHEY, CDR2 SVGAGI. This CDR3 has 14 amino acids. Trimming removed 6 bases at V and 0 bases at J, with 9 bases between. The CDR3 coding sequence is TGTGCCAGCAGGCCACAGGGAGCCAAAAACATTCAGTACTTC. This translates into CASRPQGAKNIQYF.

The chain employs TRBV7-9 and TRBJ2-3, with 11 positions matching TRBD2. V was clipped by 5 bases and J by 4 bases; unmatched bases: 5. CDR1 SEHNR and CDR2 FQNEAQ come from the germline V gene (reference sequence). This CDR3 contains 15 residues. The CDR3 DNA sequence: TGTGCCAGCAGCCGGTTAGCGGGGGGGGCAGATACGCAGTATTTT. Translation gives CASSRLAGGADTQYF.

The CDR3, as DNA: TGTGCCTGGGACCGACTAGCGGGCGGTGTTAGTGAGCAGTTCTTC. It is translated as CAWDRLAGGVSEQFF. This chain joins TRBV30 and TRBJ2-1; 10 bases line up with TRBD2. Looked up from germline, CDR1 is GTSNPN and CDR2 is SVGIG (reference sequence). The CDR3 is 15 residues long. J gave up 9 bases and V 5 bases, and 13 bases lay outside the gene matches.

This clone has a count of ten or more. The CDR3 here is CASSHNLAGKPYEQYF. The CDR3 DNA reads as TGTGCCAGCAGCCATAATCTAGCGGGAAAGCCCTACGAGCAGTACTTC. The genes are TRBV9 and TRBJ2-7, with 9 bases aligning to TRBD2. Germline values: CDR1 SGDLS, CDR2 YYNGEE. The CDR3 extends over 16 amino acids. V shed 4 bases and J 2 bases; nucleotides not matched to a gene: 10.

The chain couples TRBV5-1 to TRBJ2-5, with D hard to call. The germline CDR1 and CDR2 sequences are SGHRS and YFSETQ. CDR3 length: 13 residues. The V end was cut by 7 bases, the J end by 1 base, with 11 bases between. CDR3 in DNA: TGCGCCAGCGGTGACGGAGTCCAAGAGACCCAGTACTTC. This codes for CASGDGVQETQYF.

This clone was seen ten or more times. The J gene is TRBJ2-1, the V gene TRBV11-2; the match to TRBD2 covers 9 bases. J gave up 2 bases and V 5 bases, and 1 base lay outside the gene matches. This CDR3 is 14 amino acids long. Germline V gives CDR1 SGHAT, CDR2 FQNNGV. For the CDR3, the DNA is TGTGCCAGCAGCCGACTAGCGGCCTACAATGAGCAGTTCTTC. This encodes CASSRLAAYNEQFF.

The chain links TRBV9 to TRBJ2-3, with D possibly being TRBD1 (6 bases). CDR1 is SGDLS and CDR2 is YYNGEE in the germline V gene. V lost 4 bases and J lost 3, with 24 bases in between. This CDR3 spans 18 amino acids. CDR3 region: CASSPRGPGAGLTDTQYF. The CDR3 nucleotides read TGTGCCAGCAGCCCGAGAGGACCAGGGGCGGGCCTTACAGATACGCAGTATTTT.

The chain recombines TRBV25-1 with TRBJ2-1; 7 nucleotides line up with TRBD2. Germline lookup yields CDR1 MGHDK and CDR2 SYGVNS. V trimming: 10 bases; J trimming: 6 bases; junction bases outside the gene matches: 6. This CDR3 contains 12 residues. The DNA for the CDR3 is TGTGCCACCTCCGGGACTATCAATGAGCAGTTCTTC. It codes for CATSGTINEQFF.

The chain carries TRBV5-1 and TRBJ1-4; TRBD1 is a possible D gene (5 bases). There are 17 residues in the CDR3. V lost 0 bases, J lost 8 bases, and 20 bases lay in between. CDR1 is SGHRS and CDR2 is YFSETQ in the germline V gene. CDR3 DNA: TGCGCCAGCAGCTTGGACCCCCCCGGGGGGGTGAACGAAAAACTGTTTTTT. As protein: CASSLDPPGGVNEKLFF. Full variable domain (rest looked up from reference TRBV5-1 and TRBJ1-4): KAGVTQTPRYLIKTRGQQVTLSCSPISGHRSVSWYQQTPGQGLQFLFEYFSETQRNKGNFPGRFSGRQFSNSRSEMNVSTLELGDSALYLCASSLDPPGGVNEKLFFGSGTQLSVL.